One and the same sample provided the 9 T cell receptor beta chains below, sequenced in a study of cytomegalovirus exposure and HLA in healthy donors. Here immunoSEQ multiplex PCR was the method, and the copy in TCRdb shows in-frame clones only, minus some. The repertoire includes about 360,000 clones, 80% to 90% of them detected once, and about 0.8% sits in the top ten. The specimen sequenced was PBMCs. All receptors come from a woman aged 18-29 years in good health and CMV-seronegative.

This rearrangement joins TRBV19 to TRBJ1-5; the match to TRBD1 covers 7 bases. V lost 8 bases, J lost 3 bases, and 7 bases stayed unmatched. The CDR3 contains 14 residues. Germline-derived CDR1 and CDR2 are LNHDA and SQIVND (reference sequence). The CDR3 DNA reads TGTGCCAGTTGTCAGGGGGAAGACAATCAGCCCCAGCATTTT. Translating it yields CASCQGEDNQPQHF.

This chain connects TRBV7-9 to TRBJ2-5; 9 nucleotides match TRBD2. Germline V CDR1 and CDR2: SEHNR, FQNEAQ (reference sequence). J gave up 1 base and V 8 bases, and 8 bases lay outside the gene matches. There are 15 residues in the CDR3. The chain's CDR3 is CASEVAGGLQETQYF. CDR3 nucleotides: TGTGCCAGCGAGGTGGCGGGGGGGCTCCAAGAGACCCAGTACTTC.

V and J are TRBV6-1 and TRBJ1-1, with 7 bases identical to TRBD1. The CDR3 consists of 14 residues. In germline, CDR1 is MNHNS, CDR2 SASEGT. The ends lost 5 bases at V and 3 bases at J; junction bases unmatched: 6. CDR3 sequence reads: CASSPRGGYTEAFF. The CDR3 bases are TGTGCCAGCAGTCCCCGAGGGGGCTACACTGAAGCTTTCTTT.

The CDR3 nucleotides are TGTGCCAGCAGCCAGGGACTAGCGGCGACAGATACGCAGTATTTT. Translated, it gives CASSQGLAATDTQYF. The chain combines TRBV5-8 with TRBJ2-3; 11 nucleotides agree with TRBD2. CDR3 length: 15 residues. The germline gives CDR1 SGHTS, CDR2 YDEGEE. J was trimmed by 3 bases and V by 4 bases; bases with no gene match: 4. The whole variable domain, remainder taken from reference TRBV5-8 and TRBJ2-3, is EAGVTQSPTHLIKTRGQQATLRCSPISGHTSVYWYQQALGLGLQFLLWYDEGEERNRGNFPPRFSGRQFPNYSSELNVNALELEDSALYLCASSQGLAATDTQYFGPGTRLTVL.

The rearrangement links TRBV10-1 to TRBJ2-7, with TRBD2 matching over 9 bases. The CDR3 length is 16 residues. The germline V gene encodes CDR1 WNHNN and CDR2 SYGVQD (reference sequence). The V gene end was trimmed by 0 bases and the J gene end by 2 bases; junction bases not matched to a gene: 5. The CDR3 loop reads CASSESGASGAYEQYF. In DNA, the CDR3 is TGCGCCAGCAGTGAGTCAGGGGCTAGCGGGGCCTACGAGCAGTACTTC.

This sequence joins TRBV13 and TRBJ2-2, with TRBD2 matching over 11 bases. Germline lookup yields CDR1 PRHDT and CDR2 FYEKMQ (reference sequence). CDR3 size: 16 residues. Trimming at V came to 4 bases and at J to 3 bases, leaving 4 bases not matched to a gene. The CDR3, as DNA: TGTGCCAGCAGCTCTCGACTAGCGGGGCACACCGGGGAGCTGTTTTTT. This sequence encodes CASSSRLAGHTGELFF.

This rearrangement joins TRBV5-4 to TRBJ1-1; D perhaps matches TRBD1 (5 bases). This CDR3 region has 15 residues. Per germline, CDR1 SGHNT and CDR2 YYREEE (reference sequence). Trimming took 0 bases from V and 3 from J, leaving 12 bases between them. CDR3 residues: CASSLGAPRDTEAFF. In nucleotides, the CDR3 is TGTGCCAGCAGCTTGGGGGCCCCCAGGGACACTGAAGCTTTCTTT.

The chain joins TRBV27 to TRBJ1-5, with a tentative D call TRBD1 (6 bases). Germline CDR1 MNHEY, CDR2 SMNVEV (reference sequence). The CDR3 sequence is 15 residues long. The V end was cut by 6 bases, the J end by 3 bases, with 15 bases between. In DNA form, the CDR3 reads TGTGCCAGCAGCAGGACAGCGGAACTCAATCAGCCCCAGCATTTT. Protein sequence: CASSRTAELNQPQHF.

The chain carries TRBV5-1 and TRBJ2-1, with no clear D. V lost 0 bases and J 2 bases, leaving 3 bases between the germline ends. The germline CDR1 and CDR2 sequences are SGHRS and YFSETQ. The CDR3 extends over 13 amino acids. CDR3 sequence reads: CASSLATYNEQFF. CDR3 in DNA: TGCGCCAGCAGCTTGGCCACCTACAATGAGCAGTTCTTC.